These 14 T cell receptor beta chains came from one sample sequenced in a study of T cells in women clearing cervical HPV infection. Here immunoSEQ multiplex PCR was the method, and the copy in TCRdb shows in-frame clones only, minus some. The sample has approximately 26,000 clones, and its top ten clones hold around 10%. The specimen sequenced was blood buffy coat. The receptors were sampled from a woman between 18 and 69 years old with a cervical HPV16 infection that either progressed to CIN3+ or cleared (not recorded which).

Turning to this clone: The sequenced fragment ends 3 residues before the CDR3 boundary, so the rest is inferred from the germline J gene. The chain is built from TRBV19 and TRBJ2-4; TRBD2 aligns across 10 bases. The germline gives CDR1 LNHDA, CDR2 SQIVND (reference sequence). The V gene end was trimmed by 4 bases and the J gene end by 3 bases; junction bases not matched to a gene: 3. This CDR3 region has 15 residues. Partial CDR3 DNA: TGTGCCAGTAGTAGTCGGACTAGCGGCAAAAACATT. Protein sequence: CASSSRTSGKNI. The CDR3 as a whole reads CASSSRTSGKNIQYF.

Concerning this clone: The CDR3 is cut off 3 residues early in the read; its end comes from the germline J gene. The rearrangement uses TRBV20-1 and TRBJ1-4, with D perhaps matching TRBD1 (5 bases). Trimming removed 1 base from V and 0 bases from J, with 12 bases in between. This CDR3 is 16 amino acids long. CDR1 and CDR2 from the germline V gene are DFQATT and SNEGSKA (reference sequence). CDR3 loop: CSARVGGRPTNEKLFF. The part of the CDR3 DNA that was read is TGCAGTGCTAGAGTGGGGGGGAGGCCAACTAATGAAAAA.

In regard to this clone: Read coverage stops 3 residues before the CDR3 terminus; the germline J gene supplies the remainder. The gene calls are TRBV12-3 or TRBV12-4 and TRBJ2-7; D is unresolved. The CDR3 has 13 amino acids. Trimming removed 4 bases at V and 1 base at J, with 8 bases between. CDR3 sequence reads: CASSSARSYEQYF. The part of the CDR3 DNA that was read is TGTGCCAGCAGTTCCGCAAGGTCCTACGAG.

Turning to this clone: The read ends 3 residues early relative to the CDR3; the germline J gene fills the gap. The rearrangement joins TRBV6-2 or TRBV6-3 to TRBJ2-1, with unresolved D. In germline, CDR1 is MNHEY, CDR2 SVGEGT. Trimming left V 7 bases short and J 2 bases short, with 9 bases between. CDR3 size: 13 residues. The DNA read from the CDR3 is TGTGCCAGCACCCCAGGAACCTACAATGAG. This encodes CASTPGTYNE. The CDR3, in full, reads CASTPGTYNEQFF.

Note on this clone: The CDR3 goes on 3 residues after the read ends, and that part is filled in from the germline J gene. The chain combines TRBV20-1 with TRBJ2-1; no reliable D call. CDR3 size: 11 residues. Germline V gene sequence: CDR1 DFQATT, CDR2 SNEGSKA (reference sequence). Trimming left V 6 bases short and J 6 bases short, with 9 bases between. Partial CDR3 DNA: TGCAGTGCCCCCCGCGGCAATGAG. Translated, it gives CSAPRGNE. The CDR3 reads in full as CSAPRGNEQFF.

Details on this clone: The read ends 3 residues shy of where the CDR3 ends; the end is completed using the germline J gene. V usage is TRBV7-2 and J usage is TRBJ1-2; D might be TRBD1 (6 bases). The V gene's germline CDR1 is SGHTA and CDR2 FQGNSA. The length of the CDR3 is 15 residues. The sequenced CDR3 bases are TGTGCCAGCAGCTTTGTAGCGGGGGCCTACAATGAC. Protein sequence: CASSFVAGAYND. The entire CDR3 sequence reads CASSFVAGAYNDYTF.

As for this clone: The read ends 3 residues before the CDR3 terminus; that terminus is restored from the germline J gene. This chain uses TRBV16 with TRBJ1-6; D ambiguous. The CDR3 has 15 residues. CDR1 is KGHSY and CDR2 is FQNENV in the germline V gene. The V gene lost 1 base and the J gene lost 5 bases, with 9 bases spanning the gap. CDR3 protein: CASSQYGEDNSPLHF. Incomplete CDR3 DNA: TGTGCCAGCAGCCAATACGGGGAAGATAATTCACCC.

In regard to this clone: The CDR3 is cut off 3 residues early in the read; its end comes from the germline J gene. The chain has TRBV13 and TRBJ2-1, with D perhaps TRBD1 or TRBD2 (6 bases each). Trimming shortened V by 0 bases and J by 9 bases, and 15 bases separated the two germline ends. Germline V gives CDR1 PRHDT, CDR2 FYEKMQ (reference sequence). The CDR3 is 15 amino acids. CDR3 DNA, as far as it was read: TGTGCCAGCAGCTTAGGGCAGGGGAGGACGAGTGAG. Protein sequence: CASSLGQGRTSE. In full, the CDR3 is CASSLGQGRTSEQFF.

A word on this clone: The read falls 3 residues short of the CDR3 end, and the missing part is taken from the germline J gene. The rearrangement links TRBV20-1 to TRBJ2-7, with TRBD2 matching 8 bases. With 5 bases clipped from V and 3 bases from J, the junction kept 15 bases outside the gene matches. This CDR3 region has 16 residues. CDR1 is DFQATT, CDR2 SNEGSKA, per germline (reference sequence). CDR3 protein: CSAPKTPTTSGYEQYF. The sequenced part of the CDR3 DNA is TGCAGTGCTCCCAAAACCCCCACTACTAGCGGCTACGAG.

Turning to this clone: Read sequence stops 3 residues before the CDR3 end, and the germline J gene provides the missing end. The chain employs TRBV19 and TRBJ2-1; 12 nucleotides agree with TRBD2. The trim removed 5 bases at V and 7 bases at J, leaving 6 bases unmatched. This CDR3 is built from 15 residues. Germline V gene lookup returns CDR1 LNHDA and CDR2 SQIVND (reference sequence). CDR3 residues: CASSLTSGRMNEQFF. CDR3 bases read: TGTGCCAGTAGTTTGACTAGCGGGAGAATGAATGAG. The whole variable domain, remainder taken from reference TRBV19 and TRBJ2-1, is DGGITQSPKYLFRKEGQNVTLSCEQNLNHDAMYWYRQDPGQGLRLIYYSQIVNDFQKGDIAEGYSVSREKKESFPLTVTSAQKNPTAFYLCASSLTSGRMNEQFFGPGTRLTVL.

A word on this clone: The read terminates 3 residues ahead of where the CDR3 ends, so the germline J gene completes it. The rearrangement uses TRBV6-2 or TRBV6-3 and TRBJ1-4; D may be TRBD1 (5 bases). Germline V gene data show CDR1 as MNHEY and CDR2 as SVGEGT. V was shortened by 6 bases and J by 8 bases, with 10 bases between the two germline ends. The length of the CDR3 is 12 residues. Incomplete CDR3 DNA: TGTGCCAGCAGACAGGCTCAAGAAAAA. It yields the protein CASRQAQEK. The full CDR3 reads CASRQAQEKLFF.

Incomplete CDR3 DNA: TGTGCCATCAGTCCGGGACTAGCGGGGGGTAAAGGCAGGGAGACC. This codes for CAISPGLAGGKGRET. The entire CDR3 sequence reads CAISPGLAGGKGRETQYF. The chain employs TRBV10-3 and TRBJ2-5; 15 positions match TRBD2. Sequencing ends 3 residues short of the CDR3 end; the germline J gene provides the rest. Per germline, CDR1 ENHRY and CDR2 SYGVKD. CDR3 size: 18 residues. J was trimmed by 5 bases and V by 5 bases; bases with no gene match: 12.

Worth noting for this clone: Read data end 3 residues before the CDR3 end; the end is taken from the germline J gene. V is TRBV4-1 and J is TRBJ1-4; D might be TRBD1 (5 bases). Germline CDR1 is MGHRA and CDR2 is YSYEKL. Trimming stripped 4 bases from V and 6 bases from J, with 12 bases between. The CDR3 runs to 14 residues. The CDR3 spells CASSPGFGYEKLFF. The CDR3 bases that were read are TGCGCCAGCAGCCCAGGGTTTGGGTATGAAAAA.

CDR3 DNA, as far as it was read: TGTGCCAGCAGATTAATAGGGGTCTATGGC. Translation gives CASRLIGVYG. The complete CDR3 sequence is CASRLIGVYGYTF. The chain employs TRBV7-9 and TRBJ1-2; D perhaps matches TRBD1 (5 bases). The read gets to within 3 residues of the CDR3 end, and the germline J gene fills in the rest. The CDR3 sequence is 13 residues long. V was pared by 6 bases and J by 4 bases, with 12 bases between. Germline V gene lookup returns CDR1 SEHNR and CDR2 FQNEAQ (reference sequence).